This TCR beta chain comes out of a study of shared clonotypes between healthy human individuals. Background on the study: A couple of female and a few male donors aged 18 to 49 were enrolled.

This clone was counted a few times. Replicate PCRs run on sorted subsets employed around 200 ng DNA, roughly 30,000 T cell genomes. Data came from immunoSEQ multiplex PCR; TCRdb stores just in-frame clones and leaves some out. The sample carries more than 1 million clones, 75% to 80% recorded once. Only Caucasian adults living in Nashville, Tennessee made up the donor group. Germline CDR1 and CDR2: MNHNS and SASEGT. This CDR3 contains 15 residues. The V end was cut by 4 bases, the J end by 1 base, with 10 bases between. This clonotype originated in a man between 18 and 29 years old in good health. Some clones in this sample may be carry-over from other donors' samples. Sequencing input: memory CD4+ T cells from PBMCs. Subset specified: CD45RA-negative fraction. This chain links TRBV6-1 with TRBJ1-4; D ambiguous. The CDR3 is CASSVIGGTNEKLFF. The CDR3 nucleotides read TGTGCCAGCAGTGTTATAGGAGGAACTAATGAAAAACTGTTTTTT.